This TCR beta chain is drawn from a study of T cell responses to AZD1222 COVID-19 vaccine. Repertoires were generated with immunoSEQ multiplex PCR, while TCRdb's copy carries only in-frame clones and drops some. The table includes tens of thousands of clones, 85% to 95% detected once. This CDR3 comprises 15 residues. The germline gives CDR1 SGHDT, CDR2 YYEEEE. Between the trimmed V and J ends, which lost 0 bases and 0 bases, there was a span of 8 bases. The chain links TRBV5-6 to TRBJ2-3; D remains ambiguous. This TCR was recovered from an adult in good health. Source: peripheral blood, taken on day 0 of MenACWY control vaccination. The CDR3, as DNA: TGTGCCAGCAGCTTGGGGGTTAGTAGCACAGATACGCAGTATTTT. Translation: CASSLGVSSTDTQYF.